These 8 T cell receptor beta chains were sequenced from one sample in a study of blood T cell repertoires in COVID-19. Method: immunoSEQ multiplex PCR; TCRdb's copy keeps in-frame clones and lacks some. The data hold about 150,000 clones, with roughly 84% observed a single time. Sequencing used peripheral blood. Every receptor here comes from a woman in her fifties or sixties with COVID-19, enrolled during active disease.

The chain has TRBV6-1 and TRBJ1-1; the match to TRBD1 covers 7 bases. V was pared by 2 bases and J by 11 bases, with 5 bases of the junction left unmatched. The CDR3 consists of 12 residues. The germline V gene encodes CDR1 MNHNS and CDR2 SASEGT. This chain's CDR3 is CASSERGGGAFF. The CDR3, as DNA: TGTGCCAGCAGTGAAAGAGGGGGCGGCGCTTTCTTT.

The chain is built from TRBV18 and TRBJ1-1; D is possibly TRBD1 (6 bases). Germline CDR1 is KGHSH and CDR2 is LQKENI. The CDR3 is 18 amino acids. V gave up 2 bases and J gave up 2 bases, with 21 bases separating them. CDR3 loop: CASSPSPPGQRGNTEAFF. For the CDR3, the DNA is TGTGCCAGCTCACCATCCCCCCCTGGACAGAGGGGCAACACTGAAGCTTTCTTT.

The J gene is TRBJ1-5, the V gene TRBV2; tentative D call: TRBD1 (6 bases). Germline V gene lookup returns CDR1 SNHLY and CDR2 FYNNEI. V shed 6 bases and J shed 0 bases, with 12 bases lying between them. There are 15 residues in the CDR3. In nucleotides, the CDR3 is TGTGCCAGCAGCCGACAGGATAATAGCAATCAGCCCCAGCATTTT. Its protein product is CASSRQDNSNQPQHF.

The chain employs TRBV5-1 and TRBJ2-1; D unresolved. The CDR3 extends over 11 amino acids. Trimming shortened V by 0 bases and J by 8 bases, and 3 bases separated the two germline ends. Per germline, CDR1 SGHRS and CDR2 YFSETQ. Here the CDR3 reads CASSLVDEQFF. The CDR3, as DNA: TGCGCCAGCAGCTTGGTCGATGAGCAGTTCTTC. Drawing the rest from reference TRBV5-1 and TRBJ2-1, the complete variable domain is KAGVTQTPRYLIKTRGQQVTLSCSPISGHRSVSWYQQTPGQGLQFLFEYFSETQRNKGNFPGRFSGRQFSNSRSEMNVSTLELGDSALYLCASSLVDEQFFGPGTRLTVL.

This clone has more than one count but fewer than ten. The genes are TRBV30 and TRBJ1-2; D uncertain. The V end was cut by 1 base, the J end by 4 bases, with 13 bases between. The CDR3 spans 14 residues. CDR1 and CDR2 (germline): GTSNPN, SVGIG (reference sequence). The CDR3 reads CAWSETEHFYGYTF. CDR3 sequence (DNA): TGTGCCTGGAGTGAGACGGAGCACTTCTATGGCTACACCTTC.

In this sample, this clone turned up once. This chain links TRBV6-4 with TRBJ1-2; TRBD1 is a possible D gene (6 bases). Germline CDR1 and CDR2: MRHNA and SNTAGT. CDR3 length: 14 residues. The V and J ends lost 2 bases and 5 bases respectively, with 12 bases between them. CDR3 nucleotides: TGTGCCAGCAGTGACAGCAGGGGAGGGTATGGCTACACCTTC. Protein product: CASSDSRGGYGYTF.

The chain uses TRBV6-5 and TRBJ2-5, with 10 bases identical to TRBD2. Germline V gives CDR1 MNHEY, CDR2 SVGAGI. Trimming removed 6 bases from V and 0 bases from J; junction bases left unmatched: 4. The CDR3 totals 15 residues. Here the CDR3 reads CASSGTSVYQETQYF. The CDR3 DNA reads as TGTGCCAGCAGCGGGACTAGCGTGTACCAAGAGACCCAGTACTTC.

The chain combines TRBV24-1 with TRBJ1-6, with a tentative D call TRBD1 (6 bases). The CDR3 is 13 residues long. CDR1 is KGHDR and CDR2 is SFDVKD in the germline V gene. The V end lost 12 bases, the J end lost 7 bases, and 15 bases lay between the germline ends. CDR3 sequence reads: CAPPGDQNSPLHF. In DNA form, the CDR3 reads TGTGCCCCGCCAGGGGATCAAAATTCACCCCTCCACTTT.